The source of this T cell receptor (beta chain) is a study of cytotoxic CD8 clonotypes in ibrutinib-treated CLL. Study information: Partial responses numbered around 24 and complete responses 2; after a median around 70 months, roughly 14 stayed remitted and roughly twelve progressed.

Study-wide results and limits: Clonality correlated strongly with circulating CD8+ T cells and exceeded age-matched healthy donors at baseline.

V lost 2 bases and J 5 bases, leaving 3 bases between the germline ends. There are 11 residues in the CDR3. Germline loops: CDR1 MDHEN, CDR2 SYDVKM. With respect to this clone: The antigen is undetermined.

The method was immunoSEQ multiplex PCR; TCRdb's version includes in-frame clones alone and lacks a portion of them. The data contain over 200,000 clones, about 75% of them singletons. About 2.2 micrograms of genomic DNA came from cryopreserved PBMCs for TCR beta libraries. The source was PBMCs, collected after 12 months of ibrutinib treatment. The source of this sequence is a human donor with chronic lymphocytic leukemia. The gene calls are TRBV28 and TRBJ1-1, with no clear D. DNA for the CDR3: TGTGCCAGCAGTTTAATAACTGAAGCTTTCTTT. Translated, it gives CASSLITEAFF.